The entry below describes one TCR beta chain. The data are from a study of OX40 agonist ivuxolimab in advanced cancers. As for the study in general: Three patients, one with hepatocellular carcinoma and two with cutaneous melanoma, responded partially.

TCRdb's copy holds only in-frame clones and misses some; the assay was immunoSEQ multiplex PCR. This sample has about 53,000 clones; approximately 91% occur once, and the top ten carry roughly 1.5%. The junction had 8 bases not matched to a gene; V was cut back by 4 bases and J by 5 bases. This CDR3 region has 17 residues. The germline V gene has CDR1 SGHRS and CDR2 YFSETQ. The rearrangement links TRBV5-1 to TRBJ2-2; the match to TRBD2 covers 13 bases. The sequencing here drew on CD4+ or CD8+ T cells sorted from blood, taken in a trial of the OX40 agonist ivuxolimab. The TCR sequence derives from an adult with an advanced solid tumor such as melanoma, head and neck, liver or kidney cancer. CDR3 bases: TGCGCCAGCAGCCCAAGACTAGCGGGGGGAAGTACCGGGGAGCTGTTTTTT. Residues: CASSPRLAGGSTGELFF.